This passage covers 18 T cell receptor beta chains from one sample sequenced in a study of OX40 agonist ivuxolimab in advanced cancers. The table came from immunoSEQ multiplex PCR; TCRdb's copy has only in-frame clones and leaves some out. The repertoire consists of fewer than 30,000 clones, with roughly 87% occurring once and the leading ten covering 45% to 60%. The source was CD4+ or CD8+ T cells sorted from blood, collected in a trial of the OX40 agonist ivuxolimab. These TCRs come from an adult with an advanced solid tumor such as melanoma, head and neck, liver or kidney cancer.

The rearrangement uses TRBV5-4 and TRBJ2-1, with a possible D match to TRBD1 (5 bases). Germline values: CDR1 SGHNT, CDR2 YYREEE (reference sequence). The V end lost 4 bases, the J end lost 3 bases, and 11 bases lay between the germline ends. This CDR3 contains 14 residues. Here the CDR3 reads CASSQGNIYNEQFF. The CDR3 DNA reads as TGTGCCAGCAGCCAGGGAAATATCTACAATGAGCAGTTCTTC.

This CDR3 is CASSLGTPFSYEQYF. The CDR3 DNA reads as TGTGCCAGCAGCTTAGGGACCCCTTTCTCCTACGAGCAGTACTTC. The chain couples TRBV7-8 to TRBJ2-7; D call uncertain. This CDR3 has 15 amino acids. V lost 1 base to trimming and J lost 0 bases, with 10 bases between them. The germline gives CDR1 SGHVS, CDR2 FQNEAQ. Full variable domain (rest looked up from reference TRBV7-8 and TRBJ2-7): GAGVSQSPRYKVAKRGQDVALRCDPISGHVSLFWYQQALGQGPEFLTYFQNEAQLDKSGLPSDRFFAERPEGSVSTLKIQRTQQEDSAVYLCASSLGTPFSYEQYFGPGTRLTVT.

This chain uses TRBV18 with TRBJ2-2; TRBD1 might be the D (5 bases). Germline V lookup: CDR1 KGHSH, CDR2 LQKENI. This CDR3 has 16 residues. The germline V and J ends were trimmed by 5 bases and 1 base, with 14 bases remaining between them. The CDR3 region is CASSFSSTENTGELFF. CDR3 in DNA: TGTGCCAGCTCATTCTCCTCGACAGAGAACACCGGGGAGCTGTTTTTT.

The V call is TRBV28, the J call TRBJ2-4; TRBD1 agrees at 9 bases. J gave up 7 bases and V 5 bases, and 6 bases lay outside the gene matches. The CDR3 sequence is 14 residues long. The V gene's germline CDR1 is MDHEN and CDR2 SYDVKM. The CDR3 here is CASSPLGQGNIQYF. The CDR3 DNA reads TGTGCCAGCAGTCCCCTAGGACAGGGGAACATTCAGTACTTC.

V usage is TRBV4-3 and J usage is TRBJ1-1; D call uncertain. CDR3 length: 13 residues. V lost 3 bases and J 6 bases, leaving 11 bases between the germline ends. Germline CDR1 and CDR2: LGHNA and YSLEER. CDR3 coding DNA: TGCGCCAGCAGCCATGGGCTTTGGGCTGAAGCTTTCTTT. Translating it yields CASSHGLWAEAFF.

The chain links TRBV11-2 to TRBJ2-5, with TRBD1 as a possible D gene (6 bases). The CDR3 is 16 amino acids. Germline values: CDR1 SGHAT, CDR2 FQNNGV. V was shortened by 6 bases and J by 5 bases, with 22 bases between the two germline ends. CDR3 sequence (DNA): TGTGCCAGCAGGACCAGAACCGACAGGCTTGAGGAGACCCAGTACTTC. Its protein is CASRTRTDRLEETQYF.

The chain has TRBV11-2 and TRBJ1-1; D remains ambiguous. V gave up 2 bases and J gave up 3 bases, with 13 bases separating them. Germline loops: CDR1 SGHAT, CDR2 FQNNGV. This CDR3 is 15 amino acids long. The CDR3 DNA reads as TGTGCCAGCAGCTTAATGGGCCCTGATTACACTGAAGCTTTCTTT. Its protein is CASSLMGPDYTEAFF.

The chain uses TRBV5-4 and TRBJ1-2; TRBD1 matches 7 bases. The length of the CDR3 is 15 residues. V shed 0 bases, J shed 4 bases, and the junction held 6 bases outside the gene matches. From germline, CDR1 is SGHNT and CDR2 YYREEE (reference sequence). The CDR3 reads CASSLDEDRVYGYTF. The DNA of the CDR3 is TGTGCCAGCAGCTTGGACGAAGACAGGGTCTATGGCTACACCTTC.

This chain uses TRBV27 with TRBJ2-3; no clear D. The germline CDR1 and CDR2 sequences are MNHEY and SMNVEV (reference sequence). V was trimmed by 3 bases and J by 0 bases, leaving 7 bases between them. CDR3 size: 14 residues. The CDR3 coding sequence is TGTGCCAGCAGTTTTGCTGCTAGCACAGATACGCAGTATTTT. This sequence encodes CASSFAASTDTQYF.

The chain employs TRBV6-5 and TRBJ2-7; D is perhaps TRBD1 or TRBD2 (5 bases each). From germline, CDR1 is MNHEY and CDR2 SVGAGI. Trimming cost V 10 bases and J 1 base, with 14 bases left between them. CDR3 length: 13 amino acids. In nucleotides, the CDR3 is TGTGCCACCAGACGGGACGGATCCTACGAGCAGTACTTC. The encoded protein is CATRRDGSYEQYF.

The CDR3 spells CASSFATTLNTEAFF. The CDR3 region has the DNA TGTGCCAGCAGTTTCGCGACAACCCTGAACACTGAAGCTTTCTTT. V usage is TRBV28 and J usage is TRBJ1-1; no definite D call. Germline V gene sequence: CDR1 MDHEN, CDR2 SYDVKM. This CDR3 has 15 residues. The V end lost 3 bases, the J end lost 0 bases, and 11 bases lay between the germline ends.

The CDR3 sequence is CAWRGSLYNEQFF. The CDR3 region has the DNA TGTGCCTGGAGGGGAAGCCTATACAATGAGCAGTTCTTC. J is TRBJ2-1 and V is TRBV30; D uncertain. Germline V lookup: CDR1 GTSNPN, CDR2 SVGIG (reference sequence). The CDR3 runs to 13 residues. The V end was cut by 3 bases, the J end by 4 bases, with 10 bases between.

The CDR3 is CASSHKAFPGTEAFF. The CDR3, as DNA: TGTGCCAGCAGCCATAAGGCCTTTCCTGGGACTGAAGCTTTCTTT. The chain uses TRBV27 and TRBJ1-1, with no clear D. The ends were cut back, 6 bases at V and 5 bases at J, with 19 bases in the middle. CDR1 MNHEY and CDR2 SMNVEV come from the germline V gene (reference sequence). The CDR3 is 15 amino acids.

The chain joins TRBV28 to TRBJ1-4; D unclear. Between the trimmed V and J ends, which lost 4 bases and 0 bases, there was a span of 18 bases. Germline loops: CDR1 MDHEN, CDR2 SYDVKM. The CDR3 totals 18 residues. CDR3 coding DNA: TGTGCCAGCAGTTCCTATGACTGGGATTATGCAACTAATGAAAAACTGTTTTTT. Encoded protein: CASSSYDWDYATNEKLFF.

The chain joins TRBV9 to TRBJ1-1; no clear D gene. The germline CDR1 and CDR2 sequences are SGDLS and YYNGEE. The CDR3 totals 16 residues. V was cut by 1 base and J by 4 bases, with 17 bases left in between. DNA for the CDR3: TGTGCCAGCAGCGTATATCCCGGGCCAGTAGTCACTGAAGCTTTCTTT. Amino acids: CASSVYPGPVVTEAFF.

CDR3 DNA: TGTGCCAGCAGCTCCTCCGGGTCTGAAGCTTTCTTT. Its translation is CASSSSGSEAFF. The chain employs TRBV28 and TRBJ1-1, with unresolved D. The CDR3 extends over 12 amino acids. V lost 6 bases, J lost 6 bases, and 11 bases lay in between. The V gene's germline CDR1 is MDHEN and CDR2 SYDVKM.

This chain joins TRBV28 and TRBJ2-7, with a weak D call TRBD1 (6 bases). Trimming shortened V by 10 bases and J by 2 bases, and 12 bases separated the two germline ends. Per germline, CDR1 MDHEN and CDR2 SYDVKM. There are 12 residues in the CDR3. DNA for the CDR3: TGTGCCACCCGCCAGGGGCCCTACGAGCAGTACTTC. Translating gives CATRQGPYEQYF.

The genes are TRBV7-9 and TRBJ1-2, with D unresolved. The CDR3 is 13 amino acids. Germline-derived CDR1 and CDR2 are SEHNR and FQNEAQ (reference sequence). The germline V and J ends were trimmed by 6 bases and 6 bases, with 14 bases remaining between them. The DNA of the CDR3 is TGTGCCAGCAGGCCACAGACTACAAATGGCTACACCTTC. This translates into CASRPQTTNGYTF.